These 29 T cell receptor beta chains originate from one sample sequenced in a study of cytomegalovirus exposure and HLA in healthy donors. With 60 Vbeta and 13 Jbeta primers, the PCR was carried out. Method: immunoSEQ multiplex PCR; TCRdb's copy keeps in-frame clones and lacks some. The table lists more than 90,000 clones, around 74% of them singletons. The sample was PBMCs. Every receptor here comes from a middle-aged woman in good health and CMV-seronegative.

The chain couples TRBV11-2 to TRBJ2-7; no clear D gene. The germline gives CDR1 SGHAT, CDR2 FQNNGV. V lost 1 base and J 5 bases, leaving 9 bases between the germline ends. This CDR3 contains 13 residues. CDR3 amino acids: CASSLGWQDEQYF. CDR3 bases: TGTGCCAGCAGCTTAGGGTGGCAGGACGAGCAGTACTTC.

This clone appeared a few times. The junction does not match germline at one end; this may be a read error. V is TRBV7-9 and J is TRBJ2-7; 9 bases fit TRBD1. This CDR3 comprises 13 residues. CDR1 SEHNR and CDR2 FQNEAQ come from the germline V gene (reference sequence). This CDR3 reads CSSSSGQGVEQYF. The DNA of the CDR3 is TGTTCCAGCAGCTCGGGACAGGGTGTAGAGCAGTACTTC.

This chain connects TRBV11-2 to TRBJ2-7, with D possibly TRBD1 on 5 matching bases. The ends were cut back, 0 bases at V and 5 bases at J, with 11 bases in the middle. CDR3 length: 14 residues. The germline CDR1 and CDR2 sequences are SGHAT and FQNNGV. CDR3 region: CASSLDRWTNEQYF. The CDR3 DNA reads as TGTGCCAGCAGCTTAGATCGATGGACAAACGAGCAGTACTTC. The variable domain in full, with the rest retrieved from reference TRBV11-2 and TRBJ2-7, is EAGVAQSPRYKIIEKRQSVAFWCNPISGHATLYWYQQILGQGPKLLIQFQNNGVVDDSQLPKDRFSAERLKGVDSTLKIQPAKLEDSAVYLCASSLDRWTNEQYFGPGTRLTVT.

The chain has TRBV5-5 and TRBJ2-3; no clear D. Per germline, CDR1 SGHKS and CDR2 YYEKEE (reference sequence). V was cut by 1 base and J by 4 bases, with 13 bases left in between. CDR3 length: 15 residues. The CDR3 DNA reads as TGTGCCAGCAGCTTGTGGCTCGGTAGCCCAGATACGCAGTATTTT. This codes for CASSLWLGSPDTQYF.

J is TRBJ2-1 and V is TRBV10-3; 8 nucleotides agree with TRBD2. Germline V gene sequence: CDR1 ENHRY, CDR2 SYGVKD. After removal of 3 bases from V and 3 bases from J, the junction contained 13 bases not matched to a gene. CDR3 length: 18 amino acids. CDR3 in DNA: TGTGCCATCAGTGACCCTCTGGGAGGGCGGGGGGTCTACAATGAGCAGTTCTTC. Translating gives CAISDPLGGRGVYNEQFF.

This chain joins TRBV4-1 and TRBJ1-1; perhaps TRBD1 as D (5 bases). Deletions cut 1 base from V and 0 bases from J, with 15 bases between. The CDR3 length is 17 residues. Germline lookup yields CDR1 MGHRA and CDR2 YSYEKL. The CDR3 spells CASSQGTLNRMNTEAFF. CDR3 DNA: TGCGCCAGCAGCCAAGGAACCCTTAACAGGATGAACACTGAAGCTTTCTTT.

V usage is TRBV30 and J usage is TRBJ2-1, with 9 bases identical to TRBD1. CDR1 is GTSNPN, CDR2 SVGIG, per germline (reference sequence). J lost 4 bases, V lost 4 bases, and 5 bases had no gene match. The CDR3 is 14 residues long. The CDR3 reads CAWNRGLLYNEQFF. The CDR3 DNA follows: TGTGCCTGGAACAGGGGGCTTTTATACAATGAGCAGTTCTTC.

In its sample, this clone was seen a few times. V gene TRBV11-2 combines with J gene TRBJ2-7, with 11 bases fitting TRBD2. The CDR3 spans 16 residues. CDR1 is SGHAT, CDR2 FQNNGV, per germline. V dropped 5 bases and J dropped 8; count of bases not matched to a gene: 14. CDR3 sequence reads: CASSPGTSGLGDKQYF. CDR3 DNA sequence: TGTGCCAGCAGCCCCGGGACTAGCGGCCTTGGGGACAAGCAGTACTTC.

The chain carries TRBV10-1 and TRBJ1-5, with a possible D match to TRBD1 (5 bases). Trimming left V 6 bases short and J 3 bases short, with 12 bases between. The CDR3 has 14 amino acids. Germline lookup yields CDR1 WNHNN and CDR2 SYGVQD (reference sequence). The CDR3 nucleotides are TGCGCCAGCAGAGAAGGGGAGGTCAATCAGCCCCAGCATTTT. It translates to CASREGEVNQPQHF.

The chain recombines TRBV5-1 with TRBJ2-7, with D possibly being TRBD1 (5 bases). Germline V gene data show CDR1 as SGHRS and CDR2 as YFSETQ. The CDR3 is 15 residues long. V was cut by 0 bases and J by 1 base, with 11 bases left in between. CDR3 loop: CASSLATGNSYEQYF. Written as DNA, the CDR3 is TGCGCCAGCAGCTTGGCCACAGGAAATTCCTACGAGCAGTACTTC.

The gene calls are TRBV29-1 and TRBJ2-5, with D possibly TRBD2 on 6 matching bases. The CDR3 runs to 13 residues. Between the trimmed V and J ends, which lost 8 bases and 5 bases, there was a span of 18 bases. The germline V gene has CDR1 SQVTM and CDR2 ANQGSEA. CDR3 sequence reads: CSSLLAEGETQYF. The CDR3 DNA is TGCAGCTCCCTTCTGGCGGAGGGGGAGACCCAGTACTTC.

The chain has TRBV9 and TRBJ2-7; D unclear. Trimming took off 4 bases at V and 0 bases at J, with 8 bases between the two ends. In germline, CDR1 is SGDLS, CDR2 YYNGEE. The CDR3 consists of 13 residues. CDR3 sequence: CASSLDISYEQYF. CDR3 coding DNA: TGTGCCAGCAGCCTAGACATCTCCTACGAGCAGTACTTC.

The chain combines TRBV2 with TRBJ2-7, with 9 bases matching TRBD1. The germline V gene encodes CDR1 SNHLY and CDR2 FYNNEI. There are 15 residues in the CDR3. Germline trimming cut 3 bases from V and 0 bases from J; bases unmatched to any gene: 3. CDR3 loop: CASSDLDRGSYEQYF. The CDR3 region has the DNA TGTGCCAGCAGTGACTTGGACAGGGGCTCCTACGAGCAGTACTTC.

The chain couples TRBV6-1 to TRBJ2-7, with a weak D call TRBD2 (5 bases). Germline V gene data show CDR1 as MNHNS and CDR2 as SASEGT. The CDR3 spans 12 residues. Trimming took off 4 bases at V and 6 bases at J, with 10 bases between the two ends. Here the CDR3 reads CASSGQGGEQYF. In nucleotides, the CDR3 is TGTGCCAGCAGTGGACAAGGAGGCGAGCAGTACTTC.

This clone came up a few times. The chain combines TRBV4-3 with TRBJ1-2; TRBD1 is a possible D gene (6 bases). V was trimmed by 0 bases and J by 0 bases, leaving 11 bases between them. CDR1 LGHNA and CDR2 YSLEER come from the germline V gene. This CDR3 comprises 16 residues. The CDR3 sequence is CASSQDRTEANYGYTF. The CDR3 coding sequence is TGCGCCAGCAGCCAAGACCGGACAGAAGCTAACTATGGCTACACCTTC.

V and J are TRBV27 and TRBJ2-7, with D perhaps matching TRBD2 (6 bases). V was clipped by 3 bases and J by 7 bases, with 16 bases between them. CDR1 is MNHEY and CDR2 is SMNVEV in the germline V gene (reference sequence). This CDR3 is built from 14 residues. Here the CDR3 reads CASSFGRGPWEQYF. CDR3 nucleotide sequence: TGTGCCAGCAGTTTCGGGCGGGGACCCTGGGAGCAGTACTTC.

This chain connects TRBV18 to TRBJ2-5; a weak D match, TRBD1 (6 bases). CDR1 KGHSH and CDR2 LQKENI come from the germline V gene. V shed 3 bases and J shed 2 bases, with 16 bases lying between them. The CDR3 covers 16 residues. This chain's CDR3 is CASSPGSRDIQETQYF. CDR3 nucleotide sequence: TGTGCCAGCTCACCTGGCAGCAGGGACATACAAGAGACCCAGTACTTC.

This clone was recorded a few times. The rearrangement links TRBV12-1 to TRBJ2-7; TRBD1, the D gene given by the table, was not confirmed from the DNA. TRBV12-1 is listed as a pseudogene. The CDR3 has 16 amino acids. CDR3 sequence: CASSTQGARSSYEQYF. The CDR3 nucleotides read TGTGCCAGCAGCACGCAGGGCGCCCGGAGCTCCTACGAGCAGTACTTC.

The chain carries TRBV2 and TRBJ2-1; 16 bases agree with TRBD2. V dropped 8 bases and J dropped 6; count of bases not matched to a gene: 10. Germline values: CDR1 SNHLY, CDR2 FYNNEI. The CDR3 covers 17 residues. CDR3 sequence (DNA): TGTGCCAGCCGCTCCGGGACTAGCGGGAGGGCCCCCAATGAGCAGTTCTTC. This gives the protein CASRSGTSGRAPNEQFF.

The chain uses TRBV30 and TRBJ1-6, with D possibly matching TRBD1 (6 bases). Germline CDR1 is GTSNPN and CDR2 is SVGIG (reference sequence). This CDR3 contains 16 residues. Deletions cut 3 bases from V and 0 bases from J, with 12 bases between. The CDR3 coding sequence is TGTGCCTGGAGGGGGGCAGTGAGCTCCTATAATTCACCCCTCCACTTT. It yields the protein CAWRGAVSSYNSPLHF.

The CDR3 DNA follows: TGTGCCAGCAGTTACGCGGCAGATTATGGCTACACCTTC. Translation gives CASSYAADYGYTF. This sequence joins TRBV6-5 and TRBJ1-2; D is undetermined. The CDR3 consists of 13 residues. Germline values: CDR1 MNHEY, CDR2 SVGAGI. With 2 bases removed from V and 5 bases from J, the gap between germline ends came to 9 bases.

The sample holds a few counts of this clone. The CDR3 here is CASSASTYNYGYTF. The CDR3 DNA reads as TGTGCCAGCAGCGCCTCCACCTATAACTATGGCTACACCTTC. V gene TRBV9 combines with J gene TRBJ1-2; D gene ambiguous. CDR3 size: 14 residues. CDR1 is SGDLS and CDR2 is YYNGEE in the germline V gene. The V end was cut by 3 bases, the J end by 1 base, with 10 bases between.

This chain joins TRBV4-3 and TRBJ2-3; no definite D call. Germline V lookup: CDR1 LGHNA, CDR2 YSLEER. The CDR3 loop spans 17 amino acids. The ends were cut back, 0 bases at V and 0 bases at J, with 13 bases in the middle. This CDR3 reads CASSQDSLPTSTDTQYF. The CDR3 nucleotides read TGCGCCAGCAGCCAAGATAGTCTACCTACTAGCACAGATACGCAGTATTTT.

The chain has TRBV10-1 and TRBJ1-6; TRBD1 agrees at 8 bases. The CDR3 loop spans 15 amino acids. Losses at the gene ends were 7 bases for V and 7 bases for J; bases not matched to a gene: 9. Per germline, CDR1 WNHNN and CDR2 SYGVQD (reference sequence). The CDR3 protein is CASTTGTGSNSPLHF. The CDR3 DNA reads TGCGCCAGCACCACTGGGACAGGTTCCAATTCACCCCTCCACTTT.

The genes are TRBV5-4 and TRBJ2-5; no clear D gene. Trimming shortened V by 2 bases and J by 2 bases, and 10 bases separated the two germline ends. The CDR3 runs 14 residues. Germline V gene data show CDR1 as SGHNT and CDR2 as YYREEE (reference sequence). In DNA form, the CDR3 reads TGTGCCAGCAGCTTCGGCACAGATCAAGAGACCCAGTACTTC. Amino acids: CASSFGTDQETQYF.

The CDR3 spells CASSEFRGTGYTF. CDR3 DNA: TGTGCCAGCAGTGAATTCCGGGGTACGGGCTACACCTTC. The chain recombines TRBV6-1 with TRBJ1-2; the D is unclear. With 2 bases removed from V and 8 bases from J, the gap between germline ends came to 12 bases. CDR3 length equals 13 residues. Germline-derived CDR1 and CDR2 are MNHNS and SASEGT.

The chain is built from TRBV7-3 and TRBJ2-1; TRBD1 matches 7 bases. V gave up 5 bases and J gave up 3 bases; unmatched junction bases: 7. Germline CDR1 is SGHTA and CDR2 is FQGTGA. CDR3 length: 15 residues. The CDR3 nucleotides are TGTGCCAGCAGCAAACGGGACAGCCTCTACAATGAGCAGTTCTTC. As protein: CASSKRDSLYNEQFF.

The gene calls are TRBV4-1 and TRBJ2-7, with 8 nucleotides matching TRBD1. Looked up from germline, CDR1 is MGHRA and CDR2 is YSYEKL. With 3 bases clipped from V and 4 bases from J, the junction kept 5 bases outside the gene matches. This CDR3 spans 14 amino acids. For the CDR3, the DNA is TGCGCCAGCAGCCAGGGGACAGGAGTATACGAGCAGTACTTC. It codes for CASSQGTGVYEQYF.

The chain joins TRBV10-3 to TRBJ2-4; 9 positions match TRBD1. With 3 bases clipped from V and 7 bases from J, the junction kept 10 bases outside the gene matches. The CDR3 totals 16 residues. Germline values: CDR1 ENHRY, CDR2 SYGVKD. The CDR3, as DNA: TGTGCCATCAGTGATCAGGACAGGGGTTGGGGGAACATTCAGTACTTC. Amino acids: CAISDQDRGWGNIQYF.